This T cell receptor (beta chain) was sequenced in a study of cytomegalovirus exposure and HLA in healthy donors (dated by TCRdb to about 2017). For the wider study: According to an earlier analysis of 550 to 750 of the donors, about 179 million T cells yielded 117 million unique TCR beta sequences and around 300 Gb of sequence data. An earlier analysis of 587 of the donors used high-throughput TCR beta sequencing to judge whether each TCR beta V gene segment behaved as functional or pseudogenic. To predict cytomegalovirus infection status, the study combined high-throughput TCR immunosequencing, statistical association of individual TCRs with disease status, and machine learning. In the later analysis, no new phenotypic data were used to find candidate immune exposures; instead, reliance was placed on TCR beta sequences and their occurrence across donors. The genetic ancestry cluster associated with self-reported Caucasian donors included roughly four fifths of the roughly 410 genotyped donors. On average, 235,054 unique TCR beta nucleotide sequences were sequenced per donor among a few hundred genotyped donors of the cohort, with roughly 20% of those sequences being non-productive. An early release covering roughly 600 HLA-typed donors comprised around 300 gigabases of sequencing data and around 80 million unique TCR sequences. Along with the roughly 670-subject first cohort, a separate validation cohort of some 130 different subjects was used. HLA typing included class I and class II loci at four-digit resolution. Using immunosequencing, the study profiled T cell repertoires from some 670 subjects and related those repertoires to cytomegalovirus serostatus. Every repertoire in the discovery cohort had been generated on one and the same sequencing platform. Typing coverage differed by locus: A, B, C, DRB1 and DQB1 were typed in roughly 620-640 donors, DQA1 in 500 to 550, DPA1 in roughly 590, and DPB1 in just under 480. In a later analysis, previously published TCR beta repertoires from fewer than 750 donors were re-analyzed and high-resolution HLA genotyping was added so that TCR occurrence patterns could be studied. In a later genetic analysis, genome-wide SNP genotypes for about 65% of the roughly 700 donors were used, and that subset was treated as a discovery cohort. Alongside the repertoire data, information on donor age, sex, ethnicity and CMV serostatus was compiled. The study aimed to test whether signatures of past pathogen exposure could be identified by cataloging public T cell receptors. Several DR-DQ haplotypes were handled as single units for association and clustering because linkage in the cohort was strong.

On this clone: Its antigen remains undetermined. Sequence at one end of the junction differs from germline and may be a read error.

The library was obtained by the immunoSEQ multiplex PCR assay. For the multiplex PCR, a mixture combining 60 forward primers for TCR Vbeta segments and 13 reverse primers for TCR Jbeta segments was used. The CDR3 region of rearranged TCR beta genes was amplified from genomic DNA by a multiplex PCR assay. The Illumina HiSeq System was used to sequence the amplified TCR beta libraries as 87-base-pair reads. The source study handled its data this way. Across the 500 to 850 repertoires, a later analysis counted 80 million or so unique TCR beta chains, 9.5 million to 12 million of which were shared by at least two donors. A nearest-neighbor algorithm error-corrected the raw reads and collapsed the reads into unique sequences, merging closely related sequences to remove PCR and sequencing errors. CDR3 sequences were aligned to IMGT reference sequences to assign V, D and J gene segments. For a sequence to be retained, a match of at least six nucleotides to both a V gene segment and a J gene segment was required. Rearrangements were classified as productive when the CDR3 lacked stop codons and remained in frame with V and J, and all other rearrangements were classified as non-productive. Following IMGT convention, CDR3 was defined as the stretch from the second conserved V-encoded cysteine up to the conserved J-encoded phenylalanine. In an earlier analysis of around 540 of the donors, sequences lacking an unambiguous match to a single V gene segment were excluded. An earlier analysis of some 610 of the donors called V segments functional above 56.7% productive rearrangements and segregating when the between-donor standard deviation exceeded 5%. A statistical classification framework was built to diagnose cytomegalovirus status from the catalog of TCR beta chain sequences. V and J gene assignment, in a later analysis, came from comparing TCR nucleotide sequences with IMGT/GENE-DB human TR gene sequences. In a later analysis, CDR3 sequences and most-parsimonious VDJ recombination scenarios were assigned using the TCRdist pipeline. In a later analysis, every TCR beta chain was defined by the combination of its CDR3 amino acid sequence and its V-gene family, and reads without a unique V-gene family were dropped. As a way to deal with suspected cross-contamination and a sequencing artifact, a later analysis dropped approximately 570 nucleotide sequences that were highly shared and had low generation probability. A later analysis calculated a clonal expansion index for each public chain from normalized within-repertoire ranks of inferred template counts. A later analysis computed generation probabilities with a VDJ recombination model fitted to out-of-frame rearrangements, and checked the results against IGoR. In a later analysis, TCR-TCR, TCR-HLA and TCR-CMV co-occurrence was scored with hypergeometric tests, and a repertoire-size bias correction was applied to TCR pairs. To estimate false discovery rates, a later analysis permuted the HLA or CMV assignments 20 times. In a later analysis, co-occurring TCRs were grouped using DBSCAN, with TCRdist sequence similarity added in when clustering inside HLA-allele-positive subsets. Repertoires with fewer than 30,000 or more than 120,000 public chains were left out of co-occurrence clustering, as were about five repertoires with anomalous nucleotide sharing. The table was pulled from immuneACCESS by TCRdb, which kept in-frame rearrangements only. Such tables lose some clones; where checked, under half of the loss comes from unresolved V genes, and the rest has no known cause. V and J calls and clone size are those listed in that table; D and trimming were worked out from the DNA. In this sample the table shows roughly 180,000 clones, about 80% of which occur a single time. Together, the top ten hold approximately 1.4% of the sample.

The cohort was made up of around 720 healthy bone marrow donors. At the time of sampling, every cohort member was nominally healthy, though immune exposures that went unrecorded were likely present. The donor was CMV seronegative and belonged to the group of under 400 seronegative cohort members. Each donor provided a peripheral blood sample, and peripheral blood mononuclear cells were used for TCR beta sequencing. The Qiagen DNeasy Blood Extraction Kit was used to extract genomic DNA from the blood cell samples. On the study overall, not on this receptor specifically: A later analysis found that TCR association rates varied across HLA loci, with DRB1 alleles showing the most associated TCRs and HLA-C alleles the fewest. A further reported finding was that TCR beta sequences accurately predicted the HLA-A and HLA-B alleles for most subjects in the first cohort. In a later analysis, about 16,000 TCR beta sequences were associated with specific HLA alleles at a false discovery rate of 0.05. Linkage disequilibrium might explain the correlated functional status among segregating V segments, but an unknown experimental factor could not be ruled out. A later analysis found that HLA-associated TCR beta chains were more clonally expanded and had lower generation probabilities than equally common non-associated chains. For the cohort, immune exposure information was limited to CMV serostatus. In vitro tests confirmed that a few of the cytomegalovirus-associated TCR beta chains recognize cytomegalovirus antigens. Across donors, most TCR sequences were observed very rarely, whereas some public TCRs were present in many individuals. Compared with the roughly 670-donor mean, donors in an Asian-associated ancestry cluster had fewer N-insertions in productive TCRs, according to a later genetic analysis. A cluster of highly shared sequence variants was judged likely to be a technical artifact of the sequencing pipeline. A later genetic analysis associated a missense DCLRE1C variant with V-gene and J-gene trimming of TCR beta chains, and an independent cohort replicated the association. Assigning TCR associations to individual alleles was difficult when HLA alleles, especially DR and DQ, strongly co-occurred. The authors suggested that the approach could potentially be extended to other disease states and immunological phenotypes. A total of 164 TCR beta chains were listed by the study as associated with cytomegalovirus. Because counts were too low, some 16 rarely observed V segments, including chromosome 9 orphons, were excluded from the earlier analysis of about 500 of the donors. According to a later analysis, parvovirus B19, influenza, CMV and Epstein-Barr virus appeared linked to several top co-occurrence clusters. In an earlier analysis of some 500 of the donors, most TCR beta V segments appeared in productive rearrangements about 87% or about 30% of the time, broadly matching IMGT annotations. Sequencing depth was assumed to be roughly uniform across donors in the presence/absence analyses, though that assumption may not hold. This cohort had only TCR beta chains sequenced, and the lack of alpha or paired-chain data limited which features could be detected. In a later analysis, most CMV-associated TCR beta chains were found to appear HLA-restricted, with HLA associations seemingly driven largely by CMV exposure. The classifier was reported to diagnose cytomegalovirus status with high specificity and sensitivity in both the original and validation cohorts. Because HLA typing was unavailable for some donors at each locus, only the typed subset was used in association tests.

Sequenced: PBMCs. This TCR derives from a man younger than 45 in good health and CMV-seronegative.

The CDR3 is CASSPRQGAGEKLSF. The DNA sequence is TGTGCCAGCAGCCCCCGTCAGGGGGCCGGGGAAAAACTGTCTTTT. The chain couples TRBV9 to TRBJ1-4; the central 8 bases match TRBD1. The CDR3 covers 15 residues, taking in both the cysteine and the phenylalanine. The read is trimmed to its CDR3 DNA, 45 bases read in frame from base 1. CDR1 and CDR2 (SGDLS, YYNGEE) derive from the germline V gene.